The 21 T cell receptor beta chains listed next were all sequenced from one sample in a study of T-cell memory formation after mild COVID-19. From the 5' RACE reads, TCRdb called clonotypes with MiXCR, one entry per CDR3 protein. The sample shows around 340,000 distinct CDR3 sequences, 15% of them seen only once. The source material was PBMCs or a T cell subset sorted from them (not recorded which). The origin of the receptors is a man aged 18 to 30 who had mild COVID-19 (a few samples of this study predate the infection). Cell type and time point are not known.

V is TRBV7-2 and J is TRBJ2-2; D perhaps matches TRBD1 (5 bases). Germline lookup yields CDR1 SGHTA and CDR2 FQGNSA. V gave up 5 bases and J gave up 0 bases, with 13 bases separating them. This CDR3 is built from 16 residues. The CDR3 region is CASSQTGPANTGELFF. Written as DNA, the CDR3 is TGTGCCAGCAGCCAAACAGGACCCGCGAACACCGGGGAGCTGTTTTTT.

The table lists this clonotype with a few counts. This chain uses TRBV4-1 with TRBJ1-1; D not certain. The CDR3 length is 17 residues. Germline assignment: CDR1 MGHRA and CDR2 YSYEKL. V lost 4 bases, J lost 0 bases, and 18 bases lay in between. CDR3 protein: CASSPLRTDAMNTEAFF. CDR3 nucleotides: TGCGCCAGCAGCCCGCTAAGGACGGACGCCATGAACACTGAAGCTTTCTTT.

In this sample, this clonotype turned up a few times. The V gene is TRBV11-2, the J gene TRBJ2-7; D call uncertain. The CDR3 totals 11 residues. Germline CDR1 is SGHAT and CDR2 is FQNNGV. Trimming took 6 bases from V and 6 from J, leaving 9 bases between them. CDR3 coding DNA: TGTGCCAGCAGGGATGTAGGCGAGCAGTACGTC. This encodes CASRDVGEQYV.

The chain has TRBV4-2 and TRBJ2-3; D uncertain. Germline CDR1 is LGHNA and CDR2 is YNFKEQ. The CDR3 runs 14 residues. The ends were cut back, 2 bases at V and 6 bases at J, with 12 bases in the middle. CDR3 sequence reads: CASSQPGNEDTQYF. In DNA form, the CDR3 reads TGTGCCAGCAGCCAACCGGGTAATGAGGATACGCAGTATTTT.

J is TRBJ2-1 and V is TRBV5-1, with D maybe TRBD1 (6 bases). The CDR3 length is 15 residues. Germline V lookup: CDR1 SGHRS, CDR2 YFSETQ. Trimming shortened V by 5 bases and J by 2 bases, and 14 bases separated the two germline ends. The CDR3, as DNA: TGCGCCAGCAGTACCGGGACATACGCCTACAATGAGCAGTTCTTC. Its translation is CASSTGTYAYNEQFF.

This clonotype was counted a few times. V gene TRBV7-2 combines with J gene TRBJ2-1, with TRBD2 identical over 7 bases. V shed 6 bases, J shed 10 bases, and the junction held 3 bases outside the gene matches. Per germline, CDR1 SGHTA and CDR2 FQGNSA. The CDR3 runs to 11 residues. CDR3 in amino acids: CASSPAGEQFF. CDR3 nucleotide sequence: TGTGCCAGCAGTCCAGCGGGGGAGCAGTTCTTC.

This clonotype was seen a handful of times. J is TRBJ2-3 and V is TRBV9; D is possibly TRBD2 (5 bases). In germline, CDR1 is SGDLS, CDR2 YYNGEE. V was clipped by 0 bases and J by 7 bases, with 15 bases between them. This CDR3 contains 15 residues. The CDR3 protein is CASSVGEPKDNTQYF. For the CDR3, the DNA is TGTGCCAGCAGCGTAGGGGAGCCCAAAGATAATACGCAGTATTTT.

V usage is TRBV10-3 and J usage is TRBJ2-2, with 8 bases matching TRBD1. Per germline, CDR1 ENHRY and CDR2 SYGVKD. Trimming cost V 10 bases and J 7 bases; bases outside gene matches: 8. CDR3 length equals 13 residues. The CDR3 DNA reads as TGTGCCACGACGGACAGGGAGGACGGGGAGCTGTTTTTT. Translated: CATTDREDGELFF.

V and J are TRBV20-1 and TRBJ2-5, with 10 bases aligning to TRBD2. J lost 4 bases, V lost 0 bases, and 11 bases had no gene match. Germline assignment: CDR1 DFQATT and CDR2 SNEGSKA (reference sequence). This CDR3 is 17 amino acids long. This CDR3 is CSARESSGGPRGETQYF. DNA of the CDR3: TGCAGTGCTAGAGAGTCTAGCGGGGGCCCTAGGGGAGAGACCCAGTACTTC.

J is TRBJ2-5 and V is TRBV7-2; D possibly corresponds to TRBD2 (5 bases). CDR1 and CDR2 (germline): SGHTA, FQGNSA. Trimming shortened V by 4 bases and J by 6 bases, and 18 bases separated the two germline ends. This CDR3 is 15 amino acids long. The CDR3 protein is CASSSWTGNHKTQYF. Written as DNA, the CDR3 is TGTGCCAGCAGCTCCTGGACGGGAAATCACAAGACCCAGTACTTC.

This clonotype occurred once. This chain joins TRBV7-2 and TRBJ1-1; TRBD1 is a possible D gene (5 bases). This CDR3 is built from 13 residues. From germline, CDR1 is SGHTA and CDR2 FQGNSA. The V gene lost 4 bases and the J gene lost 4 bases, with 10 bases spanning the gap. The CDR3 sequence is CASSWGGGTEAFF. The CDR3 DNA sequence: TGTGCCAGCAGCTGGGGCGGGGGCACTGAAGCTTTCTTT.

This clonotype was counted once. The V gene is TRBV24-1, the J gene TRBJ2-3; D is perhaps TRBD2 (6 bases). This CDR3 has 14 residues. In germline, CDR1 is KGHDR, CDR2 SFDVKD. With 4 bases removed from V and 4 bases from J, the gap between germline ends came to 11 bases. CDR3 amino acids: CATSDSGEADTQYF. The CDR3 bases are TGTGCCACCAGTGACTCCGGGGAGGCAGATACGCAGTATTTT.

Many counts were recorded for this clonotype. The chain recombines TRBV7-9 with TRBJ2-1; TRBD1 matches 7 bases. Losses at the gene ends were 11 bases for V and 7 bases for J; bases not matched to a gene: 17. CDR1 is SEHNR, CDR2 FQNEAQ, per germline (reference sequence). The CDR3 has 15 amino acids. The CDR3 coding sequence is TGTGCCTCACGCGCGACAGGGACCGACATTAATGAGCAGTTCTTC. It codes for CASRATGTDINEQFF.

This clonotype was observed at least ten times. The J gene is TRBJ2-1, the V gene TRBV7-2; TRBD2 agrees at 9 bases. This CDR3 region has 15 residues. Germline V gene sequence: CDR1 SGHTA, CDR2 FQGNSA. V was clipped by 8 bases and J by 5 bases; unmatched bases: 10. The CDR3 sequence: CASLVAGGADNEQFF. For the CDR3, the DNA is TGTGCCAGCCTTGTCGCGGGGGGGGCCGACAATGAGCAGTTCTTC.

This clonotype was found many times. The CDR3 coding sequence is TGTGCCAGCAGTGAGCCGAACACTGAAGCTTTCTTT. Amino acids: CASSEPNTEAFF. The V and J genes are TRBV25-1 and TRBJ1-1; D is unresolved. This CDR3 has 12 amino acids. V was pared by 3 bases and J by 1 base, with 3 bases between. The germline V gene has CDR1 MGHDK and CDR2 SYGVNS.

V and J are TRBV6-6 and TRBJ2-1, with D possibly being TRBD2 (6 bases). Germline CDR1 reads MNHNY; CDR2 reads SVGAGI (reference sequence). Trimming left V 5 bases short and J 7 bases short, with 30 bases between. This CDR3 is built from 19 residues. CDR3 nucleotide sequence: TGTGCCAGCAGTCCGCCGTACGCCCTACCCCCCGGGACTGGGAATGAGCAGTTCTTC. It codes for CASSPPYALPPGTGNEQFF.

The V and J genes are TRBV7-9 and TRBJ2-2; 9 positions agree with TRBD2. The CDR3 runs 15 residues. J lost 6 bases, V lost 5 bases, and 7 bases had no gene match. Germline lookup yields CDR1 SEHNR and CDR2 FQNEAQ (reference sequence). The CDR3 nucleotides are TGTGCCAGCAGCGCCGGGACTAGCAACGCCGGGGAGCTGTTTTTT. Its translation: CASSAGTSNAGELFF.

This clonotype came up many times. V usage is TRBV20-1 and J usage is TRBJ1-1, with 8 bases aligning to TRBD1. This CDR3 region has 14 residues. V lost 3 bases and J lost 1; bases outside the gene matches: 4. Germline lookup yields CDR1 DFQATT and CDR2 SNEGSKA (reference sequence). CDR3 coding DNA: TGCAGTGCTAGGGCCGGGACAGGGAACACTGAAGCTTTCTTT. Its translation: CSARAGTGNTEAFF.

This clonotype came up a few times. The chain employs TRBV7-2 and TRBJ2-3, with unresolved D. There are 14 residues in the CDR3. Trimming shortened V by 11 bases and J by 4 bases, and 19 bases separated the two germline ends. The germline gives CDR1 SGHTA, CDR2 FQGNSA. CDR3 region: CAAGPNGVADTQYF. The CDR3 DNA is TGTGCCGCCGGACCTAATGGCGTTGCAGATACGCAGTATTTT.

In its sample, this clonotype was seen a few times. CDR3 loop: CASSPRDRINYGYTF. The CDR3 DNA reads as TGTGCCAGCAGCCCCCGGGACAGGATAAACTATGGCTACACCTTC. The rearrangement uses TRBV3-1 and TRBJ1-2; 8 bases agree with TRBD1. CDR3 length equals 15 residues. V shed 4 bases, J shed 2 bases, and the junction held 6 bases outside the gene matches. From germline, CDR1 is LGHDT and CDR2 YNNKEL (reference sequence). The variable domain in full, completed from reference TRBV3-1 and TRBJ1-2, reads DTAVSQTPKYLVTQMGNDKSIKCEQNLGHDTMYWYKQDSKKFLKIMFSYNNKELIINETVPNRFSPKSPDKAHLNLHINSLELGDSAVYFCASSPRDRINYGYTFGSGTRLTVV.

The genes are TRBV28 and TRBJ2-3; TRBD1 is a possible D gene (5 bases). The germline V gene encodes CDR1 MDHEN and CDR2 SYDVKM. Trimming cost V 3 bases and J 1 base, with 11 bases left between them. The CDR3 spans 15 residues. The CDR3 protein is CASSLGRVGTDTQYF. CDR3 nucleotides: TGTGCCAGCAGTTTGGGCAGGGTTGGCACAGATACGCAGTATTTT.